Listed below are T cell receptor beta chains from one sample, sequenced in a study of shared clonotypes between healthy human individuals. The method was immunoSEQ multiplex PCR; TCRdb's version includes in-frame clones alone and lacks a portion of them. The sample consists of roughly 2.2 million clones, over 90% of them appearing once. Specimen: naive CD4+ T cells from PBMCs. The source of these receptors is a man between 18 and 35 years old in good health. Some clones in this sample may be carry-over from other donors' samples. CDR3s include the opening cysteine and the closing phenylalanine or tryptophan. A D gene is named only where the DNA matches it firmly.

D gene	V gene	J gene	CDR3 DNA	CDR3 protein
TRBD2	TRBV7-2	TRBJ2-3	TGTGCCAGCAGCCTGGGACTAGCGGGGCAAGATACGCAGTATTTT	CASSLGLAGQDTQYF
.	TRBV19	TRBJ1-1	TGTGCCACCCTAGGCAGGGCGGCCACTGAAGCTTTCTTT	CATLGRAATEAFF
TRBD1	TRBV7-9	TRBJ1-5	TGTGCCAGCAGCTTAAAAATCGAGGGGACAGGGGGTAATCAGCCCCAGCATTTT	CASSLKIEGTGGNQPQHF
.	TRBV19	TRBJ1-2	TGTGCCAGTAACCGTGCAGGGGACTATGGCTACACCTTC	CASNRAGDYGYTF
.	TRBV7-6	TRBJ2-7	TGTGCCAGCAGCGCCGTTGGGGGGGCGTACGAGCAGTACTTC	CASSAVGGAYEQYF
.	TRBV5-6	TRBJ1-2	TGTGCCAGCAGCTCGTCCATGCCCCGCTACACCTTC	CASSSSMPRYTF
.	TRBV7-2	TRBJ1-3	TGTGCCAGCAGCTTACGCGCTTCCTCTGGAAACACCATATATTTT	CASSLRASSGNTIYF
.	TRBV19	TRBJ1-2	TGTGCCAGTACCCCGATGTGGCAGGGCGAAGGTGGCTACACCTTC	CASTPMWQGEGGYTF
TRBD1	TRBV2	TRBJ2-7	TGTGCCAGCAGTCTGGGACAGGGGGGCTACGAGCAGTACTTC	CASSLGQGGYEQYF
.	TRBV4-2	TRBJ1-1	TGTGCCAGCAGCCCTCGATGGATCGGAATGAACACTGAAGCTTTCTTT	CASSPRWIGMNTEAFF
.	TRBV7-2	TRBJ2-1	TGTGCCAGCAGCCAGGGACCCCTCTCCTACAATGAGCAGTTCTTC	CASSQGPLSYNEQFF
TRBD1	TRBV28	TRBJ2-1	TGTGCCAGCAGTTTTCAAAATAGGGGGCAGGGGGCTGGGTACAATGAGCAGTTCTTC	CASSFQNRGQGAGYNEQFF
TRBD1	TRBV29-1	TRBJ2-3	TGCAGCTATTGGAGAGGGGGCTGGGGCACAGATACGCAGTATTTT	CSYWRGGWGTDTQYF
.	TRBV28	TRBJ1-5	TGTGCCAGCAGTTTATGGCGCGCAAATAGCAATCAGCCCCAGCATTTT	CASSLWRANSNQPQHF
TRBD2	TRBV7-9	TRBJ2-1	TGTGCCAGCAGCCCCACGGCGTGGAAGCGGGAAGAGCAGTTCTTC	CASSPTAWKREEQFF
.	TRBV7-2	TRBJ2-2	TGTGCCAGCAGCCAAAGAGGGAGCCAGAACACCGGGGAGCTGTTTTTT	CASSQRGSQNTGELFF
TRBD2	TRBV7-9	TRBJ2-3	TGTGCCAGCAGCTTAGTCCTAGCGGCCAGCACAGATACGCAGTATTTT	CASSLVLAASTDTQYF
.	TRBV7-2	TRBJ2-6	TGTGCCAGCAGCTTAGAATCGGGCTCTGGGGCCAACGTCCTGACTTTC	CASSLESGSGANVLTF
.	TRBV4-1	TRBJ2-1	TGCGCCAGCAGCCAACCTGGTGCCCGCAATGAGCAGTTCTTC	CASSQPGARNEQFF
.	TRBV29-1	TRBJ2-1	TGCAGCGTTGAATGGGGACTGGACAGCAGCTCCTACAATGAGCAGTTCTTC	CSVEWGLDSSSYNEQFF
TRBD2	TRBV7-3	TRBJ2-3	TGTGCCAGCAGCTCCCGAGCGGGAGGTAGCACAGATACGCAGTATTTT	CASSSRAGGSTDTQYF
.	TRBV28	TRBJ2-1	TGTGCCTCCAGTTTACAGGGCGAGCAGTTCTTC	CASSLQGEQFF